These 5 T cell receptor beta chains originate from one sample sequenced in a study of synovial regulatory T cells in juvenile arthritis. TCRdb's copy holds only in-frame clones and misses some; the assay was immunoSEQ multiplex PCR. This sample's table has 9,500 to 10,000 clones. Sequencing used Treg cells from blood. As to subset: remaining (HLA-DR-negative) circulating blood Treg cells. These receptor sequences come from a donor younger than 30 with juvenile idiopathic arthritis.

The gene calls are TRBV6-1 and TRBJ2-7; absent DNA, TCRdb's TRBD1 call cannot be checked. CDR1 and CDR2 from the germline V gene are MNHNS and SASEGT. CDR3 length: 14 residues. No DNA sequence was recorded. The CDR3 protein is CASRRTQSSYEQYF.

This CDR3 is CASSLDRGSTEAFF. V is TRBV5-4 and J is TRBJ1-1; TCRdb's D gene call, TRBD1, goes unchecked for lack of DNA. Germline assignment: CDR1 SGHNT and CDR2 YYREEE (reference sequence). This CDR3 is built from 14 residues. No DNA appears here.

CDR3 in amino acids: CASSSVGDRIYNEQFF. V is TRBV7-9 and J is TRBJ2-1; TCRdb names TRBD1, which stays unverified in the absence of DNA. Germline lookup yields CDR1 SEHNR and CDR2 FQNEAQ (reference sequence). CDR3 length: 16 residues. No DNA appears here.

This chain joins TRBV28 and TRBJ1-5; TCRdb proposes TRBD1, but this gene call is untestable without DNA. The V gene's germline CDR1 is MDHEN and CDR2 SYDVKM. The CDR3 runs to 18 residues. No DNA is given. CDR3 region: CASSSPFDRRFSNQPQHF.

In terms of frequency, this clone is medium-sized. The chain recombines TRBV19 with TRBJ1-2; the D gene TCRdb calls, TRBD1, cannot be checked with no DNA. CDR3 length equals 14 residues. DNA is not recorded here. Germline V CDR1 and CDR2: LNHDA, SQIVND (reference sequence). The CDR3 region is CASSMPGQHYGYTF.